Presented here are 28 T cell receptor beta chains from one specimen sequenced in a study of breast tumors, draining lymph nodes, adjacent tissues. TCRdb passed the multiplex PCR reads through MiXCR, listing each CDR3 protein once. The table includes about 200,000 distinct CDR3 sequences, 30% to 35% detected once. The lymph nodes were axillary draining lymph nodes from breast cancer patients. The material sequenced was axillary lymph node tissue. These receptors were obtained from a female donor with breast cancer. Some clones in this sample may be carry-over from other donors' samples.

This clonotype has a count of ten or more. The J gene is TRBJ2-7, the V gene TRBV6-5; tentative D call: TRBD2 (6 bases). The CDR3 is made up of 13 amino acids. Between the trimmed V and J ends, which lost 1 base and 4 bases, there was a span of 8 bases. Per the germline V gene, CDR1 is MNHEY and CDR2 is SVGAGI. The CDR3 region is CASSYLRGYEQYF. The CDR3 DNA reads as TGTGCCAGCAGTTACTTACGGGGGTACGAGCAGTACTTC.

This clonotype appeared many times. This sequence joins TRBV12-3 or TRBV12-4 and TRBJ2-5; TRBD2 might be the D (6 bases). V was clipped by 1 base and J by 7 bases, with 13 bases between them. The CDR3 covers 14 residues. The CDR3 is CASSLVRRDGTQYF. The CDR3 DNA sequence: TGTGCCAGCAGTTTAGTCCGGCGGGACGGGACCCAGTACTTC.

A remark on this clonotype: A read error may produce the germline difference seen at one junction end. The V gene is TRBV24-1, the J gene TRBJ1-5, with D uncertain. The CDR3 is made up of 14 amino acids. Germline CDR1 KGHDR, CDR2 SFDVKD. The CDR3 DNA sequence: TGTGCCAGCAGTGCGATTTATAGCAATCAGCCCCAGCATTTT. Translating gives CASSAIYSNQPQHF.

The chain couples TRBV6-6 to TRBJ2-7; D may be TRBD2 (6 bases). Per the germline V gene, CDR1 is MNHNY and CDR2 is SVGAGI (reference sequence). This CDR3 is built from 13 residues. Trimming removed 7 bases from V and 4 bases from J, with 14 bases in between. The CDR3 spells CASTRGTPYEQYF. The CDR3 nucleotides read TGTGCCAGCACTCGCGGGACCCCTTACGAGCAGTACTTC.

About this clonotype itself: A much more abundant neighbour one base away suggests this may be a read error. The V and J genes are TRBV18 and TRBJ2-6; D might be TRBD1 (5 bases). From germline, CDR1 is KGHSH and CDR2 LQKENI. This CDR3 contains 17 residues. CDR3 DNA sequence: TGTGCCAGCTCACCCTTTGTTACTGGAGCTGGGGCCAACATCCTGACTTTC. Translation gives CASSPFVTGAGANILTF. Full variable domain (rest looked up from reference TRBV18 and TRBJ2-6): NAGVMQNPRHLVRRRGQEARLRCSPMKGHSHVYWYRQLPEEGLKFMVYLQKENIIDESGMPKERFSAEFPKEGPSILRIQQVVRGDSAAYFCASSPFVTGAGANILTFGAGSRLTVL.

Ten or more counts support this clonotype. The CDR3 loop is CASSARQGINYGYTF. CDR3 nucleotide sequence: TGTGCCAGCAGCGCCCGACAGGGAATAAACTATGGCTACACCTTC. The chain couples TRBV9 to TRBJ1-2; 7 positions match TRBD1. The germline V gene has CDR1 SGDLS and CDR2 YYNGEE. Unmatched junction bases numbered 7, after V lost 3 bases and J lost 2 bases. There are 15 residues in the CDR3.

Many counts were recorded for this clonotype. This rearrangement joins TRBV7-9 to TRBJ1-5; D perhaps matches TRBD1 (6 bases). Germline lookup yields CDR1 SEHNR and CDR2 FQNEAQ (reference sequence). Trimming pared 5 bases from V and 7 bases from J, leaving 18 bases between. CDR3 length: 15 amino acids. This CDR3 reads CASSPAGGAAQPQHF. The CDR3 bases are TGTGCCAGCAGCCCCGCTGGGGGGGCCGCACAGCCCCAGCATTTT.

The chain combines TRBV2 with TRBJ2-7; 10 bases are a match to TRBD2. J lost 2 bases, V lost 10 bases, and 5 bases had no gene match. Germline-derived CDR1 and CDR2 are SNHLY and FYNNEI. The CDR3 has 13 residues. For the CDR3, the DNA is TGTGCCAATTCGGGGACTAGCGCCTACGAGCAGTACTTC. Amino acids: CANSGTSAYEQYF.

This clonotype was detected ten times or more. The V gene is TRBV5-6, the J gene TRBJ2-5; no definite D call. Germline assignment: CDR1 SGHDT and CDR2 YYEEEE. V was clipped by 0 bases and J by 5 bases, with 8 bases between them. The CDR3 has 13 amino acids. The CDR3 DNA sequence: TGTGCCAGCAGCTTGGTCGGCTATGAGACCCAGTACTTC. It yields the protein CASSLVGYETQYF.

Comments on this clonotype: The CDR3 end shows no conserved phenylalanine or tryptophan, and so a read error is likely. Because the CDR3's place on the DNA is in doubt, the DNA is left out and the CDR3 is given as listed by TCRdb. The chain has TRBV2 and TRBJ1-4; the D call of TRBD1 is as the table states it, not checked on the DNA. The CDR3 is 14 amino acids in total, end residues counted. Germline V CDR1 and CDR2: SNHLY, FYNNEI. The CDR3: CASSPIGDRGALSY.

V usage is TRBV3-1 and J usage is TRBJ2-5; the match to TRBD2 covers 16 bases. Trimming cost V 4 bases and J 5 bases; bases outside gene matches: 4. The V gene's germline CDR1 is LGHDT and CDR2 YNNKEL (reference sequence). The CDR3 is 16 amino acids. Here the CDR3 reads CASSRGLAGGPETQYF. The CDR3 coding sequence is TGTGCCAGCAGCCGGGGACTAGCGGGGGGGCCGGAGACCCAGTACTTC.

This clonotype was seen many times. The J gene is TRBJ1-2, the V gene TRBV19; D is uncertain. The germline V and J ends were trimmed by 8 bases and 0 bases, with 7 bases remaining between them. This CDR3 is built from 12 residues. Germline values: CDR1 LNHDA, CDR2 SQIVND (reference sequence). The CDR3 sequence is CASRLANYGYTF. The CDR3 region has the DNA TGTGCCAGTCGATTAGCTAACTATGGCTACACCTTC.

With regard to this clonotype: Since a much larger clone is just one base distant, this may be a read error. V gene TRBV4-2 combines with J gene TRBJ2-3; D remains unclear. This CDR3 is 17 amino acids long. Germline CDR1 LGHNA, CDR2 YNFKEQ. CDR3 DNA: TGTGCCAGCAACCAAGAGGCCCGATTTGCGGGCACAGATACGCAGTATTTT. Its protein is CASNQEARFAGTDTQYF.

The chain has TRBV7-2 and TRBJ2-2; TRBD1 aligns across 8 bases. V was clipped by 2 bases and J by 3 bases; unmatched bases: 2. Germline V gene lookup returns CDR1 SGHTA and CDR2 FQGNSA. There are 15 residues in the CDR3. CDR3 in amino acids: CASSLSTGDTGELFF. The CDR3 DNA reads TGTGCCAGCAGCTTATCGACAGGGGACACCGGGGAGCTGTTTTTT.

V usage is TRBV12-3 or TRBV12-4 and J usage is TRBJ1-5; possibly TRBD1 for D (5 bases). The germline V and J ends were trimmed by 8 bases and 3 bases, with 14 bases remaining between them. This CDR3 has 14 residues. The CDR3 protein is CASRRGWANQPQHF. Written as DNA, the CDR3 is TGTGCCAGCCGTCGGGGGTGGGCCAATCAGCCCCAGCATTTT.

This clonotype was seen only a few times. V and J are TRBV25-1 and TRBJ1-2; the D gene is possibly TRBD1 (6 bases). Germline V CDR1 and CDR2: MGHDK, SYGVNS. V lost 4 bases and J 5 bases, leaving 17 bases between the germline ends. The CDR3 has 15 amino acids. CDR3 residues: CASSASQGGVYGYTF. Here the CDR3 DNA reads TGTGCCAGCAGTGCTAGTCAAGGGGGAGTTTATGGCTACACCTTC.

The table lists this clonotype with many counts. This chain joins TRBV10-3 and TRBJ1-5; D remains unclear. CDR1 is ENHRY, CDR2 SYGVKD, per germline. V was shortened by 5 bases and J by 1 base, with 3 bases between the two germline ends. The CDR3 has 12 amino acids. DNA of the CDR3: TGTGCCATCAGTACCAGCAATCAGCCCCAGCATTTT. Encoded protein: CAISTSNQPQHF.

This clonotype was recorded at least ten times. V and J are TRBV2 and TRBJ2-7; TRBD2 aligns across 9 bases. V gave up 3 bases and J gave up 2 bases; unmatched junction bases: 5. Germline-derived CDR1 and CDR2 are SNHLY and FYNNEI. CDR3 length equals 15 residues. Written as DNA, the CDR3 is TGTGCCAGCAGTGAGGGGACTAGCAGCACCTACGAGCAGTACTTC. Protein product: CASSEGTSSTYEQYF. Drawing the rest from reference TRBV2 and TRBJ2-7, the complete variable domain is EPEVTQTPSHQVTQMGQEVILRCVPISNHLYFYWYRQILGQKVEFLVSFYNNEISEKSEIFDDQFSVERPDGSNFTLKIRSTKLEDSAMYFCASSEGTSSTYEQYFGPGTRLTVT.

Details on this clonotype: A single base separates this from a much larger clone, so it may be a read error. The V and J genes are TRBV6-1 and TRBJ1-2; D uncertain. The V gene's germline CDR1 is MNHNS and CDR2 SASEGT. The CDR3 totals 12 residues. The CDR3 region has the DNA TGTGCCTGCAGTGAAAGAGGCACTGACTACACCTTC. It is translated as CACSERGTDYTF.

This clonotype was observed many times. The chain employs TRBV20-1 and TRBJ2-7, with 7 positions matching TRBD2. CDR3 length equals 13 residues. J gave up 0 bases and V 5 bases, and 4 bases lay outside the gene matches. CDR1 is DFQATT, CDR2 SNEGSKA, per germline (reference sequence). CDR3 amino acids: CSAGLGSSYEQYF. The CDR3 nucleotides are TGCAGTGCTGGACTAGGGAGCTCCTACGAGCAGTACTTC.

This clonotype was detected a few times. The chain uses TRBV6-6 and TRBJ2-7; D may be TRBD2 (6 bases). V was cut by 8 bases and J by 0 bases, with 14 bases left in between. The CDR3 runs to 14 residues. Germline values: CDR1 MNHNY, CDR2 SVGAGI (reference sequence). CDR3 sequence reads: CASLRASDSYEQYF. The CDR3 coding sequence is TGTGCCAGCCTTCGGGCTAGCGACTCCTACGAGCAGTACTTC.

This clonotype was counted ten times or more. The rearrangement links TRBV19 to TRBJ2-1; D is perhaps TRBD2 (7 bases). Germline CDR1 is LNHDA and CDR2 is SQIVND (reference sequence). V lost 0 bases and J 14 bases, leaving 14 bases between the germline ends. The length of the CDR3 is 13 residues. As DNA, the CDR3 is TGTGCCAGTAGTATAGATCGGGGGGCTTGGGAGTTCTTC. It specifies CASSIDRGAWEFF. Full variable domain (rest looked up from reference TRBV19 and TRBJ2-1): DGGITQSPKYLFRKEGQNVTLSCEQNLNHDAMYWYRQDPGQGLRLIYYSQIVNDFQKGDIAEGYSVSREKKESFPLTVTSAQKNPTAFYLCASSIDRGAWEFFGPGTRLTVL.

The rearrangement links TRBV2 to TRBJ2-7, with TRBD2 matching over 14 bases. The CDR3 has 16 residues. CDR1 is SNHLY and CDR2 is FYNNEI in the germline V gene. V lost 4 bases, J lost 5 bases, and 7 bases stayed unmatched. The CDR3 coding sequence is TGTGCCAGCAGTGGACTAGCGGGAGGGGTGGGTAACGAGCAGTACTTC. Its translation: CASSGLAGGVGNEQYF. Based on the CDR3 plus reference TRBV2 and TRBJ2-7, the full variable domain is EPEVTQTPSHQVTQMGQEVILRCVPISNHLYFYWYRQILGQKVEFLVSFYNNEISEKSEIFDDQFSVERPDGSNFTLKIRSTKLEDSAMYFCASSGLAGGVGNEQYFGPGTRLTVT.

This clonotype was seen a few times. This chain connects TRBV5-5 to TRBJ1-5, with D possibly being TRBD1 (5 bases). The CDR3 contains 14 residues. Per the germline V gene, CDR1 is SGHKS and CDR2 is YYEKEE (reference sequence). V lost 1 base and J lost 7, with 12 bases in between. The CDR3 protein is CASSLIGAGQPQHF. The CDR3 coding sequence is TGTGCCAGCAGCTTGATCGGGGCGGGACAGCCCCAGCATTTT.

On this clonotype itself: A read error is possible here, since a much larger clone lies one base away. This chain joins TRBV20-1 and TRBJ2-5; D is unresolved. Germline V gives CDR1 DFQATT, CDR2 SNEGSKA (reference sequence). The CDR3 has 12 amino acids. The chain's CDR3 is CSATGVIETPYF. The CDR3, as DNA: TGCAGTGCTACCGGCGTTATAGAGACCCCGTACTTC.

A few counts support this clonotype. The CDR3 protein is CASSIEPAGIGEQFF. CDR3 sequence (DNA): TGTGCCAGTAGTATAGAGCCGGCGGGGATTGGTGAGCAGTTCTTC. V and J are TRBV19 and TRBJ2-1; the D gene is possibly TRBD2 (6 bases). CDR1 and CDR2 (germline): LNHDA, SQIVND (reference sequence). V was cut by 0 bases and J by 9 bases, with 15 bases left in between. The CDR3 runs to 15 residues.

For this clonotype: The junction departs from germline at one end; a sequencing error may be responsible. V is TRBV6-6 and J is TRBJ1-2; D is uncertain. This CDR3 is built from 14 residues. Germline values: CDR1 MNHNY, CDR2 SVGAGI (reference sequence). Written as DNA, the CDR3 is TGTGCCAGCAGTCACTCCGGACGGGGATATGGCTACGCCTTC. This codes for CASSHSGRGYGYAF.

V gene TRBV27 combines with J gene TRBJ2-1; 10 nucleotides match TRBD1. J gave up 2 bases and V 6 bases, and 4 bases lay outside the gene matches. This CDR3 is 15 amino acids long. Germline V gives CDR1 MNHEY, CDR2 SMNVEV (reference sequence). The DNA of the CDR3 is TGTGCCAGCAGATCCGACAGGGGGCCCTACAATGAGCAGTTCTTC. It yields the protein CASRSDRGPYNEQFF.